The entry below gives a single TCR beta chain sequence along with its context. The antigen remains unidentified. The data derive from a study of cytomegalovirus exposure and HLA in healthy donors. In the study overall: Under 85% of more than 300 genotyped donors fell in the Caucasian-associated ancestry cluster. Study conclusions and caveats: The study listed under 200 cytomegalovirus-associated TCR beta chains. Indistinguishability led to the exclusion of some V segments, TRBV6-2 and TRBV6-3 included. According to a later analysis, most TCR beta chains associated with CMV appeared HLA-restricted.

PCR primers comprised 60 Vbeta and 13 Jbeta primers. TCRdb's copy holds only in-frame clones and misses some; the assay was immunoSEQ multiplex PCR. The table lists more than 85,000 clones, approximately 14% of them singletons. Per the germline V gene, CDR1 is GTSNPN and CDR2 is SVGIG (reference sequence). This CDR3 is 14 amino acids long. V trimming: 5 bases; J trimming: 7 bases; junction bases outside the gene matches: 14. Sequencing used PBMCs. The V gene is TRBV30, the J gene TRBJ2-7, with 7 bases that match TRBD1. This sequence was found in a female donor in good health and CMV-seronegative. The CDR3 DNA sequence: TGTGCCTGGGCACCGGGACAGAGTTCTTATGAGCAGTACTTC. It is translated as CAWAPGQSSYEQYF.